The entry below gives a single T cell receptor beta chain sequence along with its context. The antigen remains undetermined. The sample is drawn from a study of PD-1 blockade in classical Hodgkin lymphoma. In the study overall: On a schedule of every 2 weeks, patients received nivolumab 3 mg/kg intravenously. Overall study findings and caveats: The study reported lower baseline TCR diversity in newly diagnosed patients than in healthy donors. The diversity seen at baseline in complete responders resembled that of newly diagnosed patients.

Time point defined: cycle 4 day 1 (C4D1), after less than seven weeks of nivolumab. Every patient had relapsed following autologous stem cell transplantation, and cohorts differed in brentuximab vedotin exposure. Data came from immunoSEQ multiplex PCR; TCRdb stores just in-frame clones and leaves some out. Among about 20,000 clones, over 70% were seen once, and the ten largest hold roughly 6.6%. The specimen comprised peripheral blood mononuclear cells (PBMCs), sampled before the fourth cycle of nivolumab. The clonotype was recovered from a human donor with classical Hodgkin lymphoma.

In DNA, the CDR3 is TGTGCCAGCAGCCCGGACGGGTATAACTATGGCTACACCTTC. Translation gives CASSPDGYNYGYTF. The chain employs TRBV7-9 and TRBJ1-2; D gene ambiguous. The CDR3 has 14 residues. Germline lookup yields CDR1 SEHNR and CDR2 FQNEAQ (reference sequence). V dropped 5 bases and J dropped 1 base, with 11 bases sitting between them.